This TCR beta chain appears in the sequencing data of a study of blood T cell repertoires in COVID-19. The overall study: Collection of acute and convalescent COVID-19 samples took place in the United States, Italy and Spain. T cells, B-cell-depleted T cells, or PBMCs supplied cDNA or gDNA.

Original data processing: Amplification of reference gene primers provided the estimated nucleated cell counts. TCRdb keeps only in-frame clones here, not all; method: immunoSEQ multiplex PCR. That table is the source of V, J and clone size, and D and trimming were worked out from the DNA. The table records around 320,000 clones, about 90% of them present only once. Contact with a PCR-confirmed or clinician-diagnosed COVID-19 case occurred within 2 weeks of entry. The CDR3 has 13 amino acids. Between the trimmed V and J ends, which lost 3 bases and 3 bases, there was a span of 8 bases. Germline loops: CDR1 SGHDN, CDR2 FVKESK.

The sequence was collected from a woman between 45 and 65 years old who had been exposed to COVID-19. The sequenced sample consisted of PBMCs or T cells enriched from blood (not recorded which). This sequence joins TRBV14 and TRBJ1-1, with D hard to call. CDR3 in DNA: TGTGCCAGCAGCCACCCAGTTGACACTGAAGCTTTCTTT. Translated: CASSHPVDTEAFF.